This T cell receptor (beta chain) emerged from a study of glioma-infiltrating T cells after dendritic cell vaccination. Study results and caveats: Few patients contributed both blood and tumor specimens.

Here immunoSEQ multiplex PCR was the method, and the copy in TCRdb shows in-frame clones only, minus some. The table has tens of thousands of clones, approximately 78% seen once. The CDR3 totals 15 residues. Remarks on this clone: What it binds is unknown.

This TCR was recovered from a human donor with glioblastoma. The rearrangement links TRBV1 to TRBJ2-7; the D segment call TRBD2 is taken from the table without a DNA check. TRBV1 is a known pseudogene. The input for sequencing was blood, taken before dendritic cell vaccination. This CDR3 is CTSRGAGGVPYEQYF. CDR3 DNA sequence: TGCACCAGCAGGGGAGCGGGGGGCGTTCCCTACGAGCAGTACTTC.